The present T cell receptor beta chain was sequenced within a study of CD8 T cells in ankylosing spondylitis. Study-wide results and caveats: Ankylosing spondylitis blood seemed to carry a telltale TCR beta motif made of eight highly homologous variants. The clones that were linked to disease were reported to be significantly enriched in matched synovial fluid samples from ankylosing spondylitis patients.

Germline-derived CDR1 and CDR2 are SGHAT and FQNNGV. V was clipped by 7 bases and J by 5 bases, with 11 bases between them. The CDR3 length is 12 residues. TCRdb passed the 5' RACE reads through MiXCR, listing each CDR3 protein once. The sample holds about 750,000 distinct CDR3 sequences; 15% to 20% are singletons and the top ten take around 19%. Comment on this clonotype: Antigen unknown.

The sample was blood, either unsorted or a sorted T cell fraction (not recorded which). This TCR was recovered from a male donor with ankylosing spondylitis. The J gene is TRBJ2-5, the V gene TRBV11-2, with D unresolved. The CDR3 protein is CASTAMGETQYF. The CDR3, as DNA: TGTGCCAGCACGGCTATGGGGGAGACCCAGTACTTC.